Given below is one T cell receptor (beta chain) in context. Its specificity is unknown. These data originate in a study of CD8 T cell repertoires and HIV-1 epitope variants. Study context: Separate wells received one of Twenty-five Gag or Nef variant peptides.

TCRdb's table, derived via immunoSEQ multiplex PCR, lists solely in-frame clones and lacks some. The profile covers 5,000 to 6,500 clones, with 65% to 75% appearing a single time and about 40% taken by the ten largest. Germline CDR1 reads SGHRS; CDR2 reads YFSETQ. The CDR3 covers 15 residues. The germline V and J ends were trimmed by 0 bases and 3 bases, with 10 bases remaining between them. The V call is TRBV5-1, the J call TRBJ2-1; TRBD2 is a possible D gene (6 bases). The specimen sequenced was cultured CD8+ T cells derived from PBMCs. The TCR sequence derives from a male donor with HIV. In DNA form, the CDR3 reads TGCGCCAGCAGCTTGGGGCCTAGCGTCTACAATGAGCAGTTCTTC. It specifies CASSLGPSVYNEQFF. The full variable domain, in which reference TRBV5-1 and TRBJ2-1 provide the parts outside the CDR3, is KAGVTQTPRYLIKTRGQQVTLSCSPISGHRSVSWYQQTPGQGLQFLFEYFSETQRNKGNFPGRFSGRQFSNSRSEMNVSTLELGDSALYLCASSLGPSVYNEQFFGPGTRLTVL.